The sample holds many counts of the clone carrying this T cell receptor (beta chain). Its antigen is as yet unknown. This sample was included in a study of blood T cells in healthy people across ages. CDR1 and CDR2 from the germline V gene are SGHTA and FQGNSA. This CDR3 region has 17 residues. Deletions cut 1 base from V and 0 bases from J, with 14 bases between. The study, taken as a whole, reports: Considered underestimates were the diversity estimates obtained from one million T cells.

The second PCR ran about 6 to 12 cycles with a sample-barcoded 5' primer and J-beta primers. TCRdb itself ran the 5' RACE reads through MiXCR, one entry per CDR3 protein. The data show some 940,000 distinct CDR3 sequences, almost 30% seen once. These data also featured in a second study, about T cells of mothers and their children.

The clonotype was recovered from a middle-aged woman in good health. The sample was blood. J is TRBJ2-3 and V is TRBV7-2; possible D gene TRBD1, 6 bases. In DNA form, the CDR3 reads TGTGCCAGCAGCTTAGAAGGAACAGGGATAAGCACAGATACGCAGTATTTT. Translated, it gives CASSLEGTGISTDTQYF. Supplemented by reference TRBV7-2 and TRBJ2-3, the full variable domain reads GAGVSQSPSNKVTEKGKDVELRCDPISGHTALYWYRQSLGQGLEFLIYFQGNSAPDKSGLPSDRFSAERTGGSVSTLTIQRTQQEDSAVYLCASSLEGTGISTDTQYFGPGTRLTVL.